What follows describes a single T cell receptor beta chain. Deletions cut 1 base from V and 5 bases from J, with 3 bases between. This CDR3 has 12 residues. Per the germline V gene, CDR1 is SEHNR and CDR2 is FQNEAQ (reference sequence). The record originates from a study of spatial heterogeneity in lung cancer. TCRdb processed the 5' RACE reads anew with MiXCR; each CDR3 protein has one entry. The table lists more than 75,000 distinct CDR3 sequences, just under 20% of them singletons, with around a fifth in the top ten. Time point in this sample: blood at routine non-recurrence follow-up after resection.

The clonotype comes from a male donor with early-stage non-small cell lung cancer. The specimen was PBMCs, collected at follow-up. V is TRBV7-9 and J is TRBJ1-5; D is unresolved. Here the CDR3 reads CASSLGDQPQHF. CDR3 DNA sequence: TGTGCCAGCAGCTTAGGGGATCAGCCCCAGCATTTT.